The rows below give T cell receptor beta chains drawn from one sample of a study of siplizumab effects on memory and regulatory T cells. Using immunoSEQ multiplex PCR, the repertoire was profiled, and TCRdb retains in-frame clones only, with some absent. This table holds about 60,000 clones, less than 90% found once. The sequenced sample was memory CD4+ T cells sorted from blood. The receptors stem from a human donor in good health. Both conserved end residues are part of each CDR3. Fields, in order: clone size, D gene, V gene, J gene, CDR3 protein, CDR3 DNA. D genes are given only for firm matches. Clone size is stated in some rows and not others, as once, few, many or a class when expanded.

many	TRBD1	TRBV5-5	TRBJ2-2	CASRTGQGITGELFF	TGTGCCAGCAGGACGGGACAGGGCATAACCGGGGAGCTGTTTTTT
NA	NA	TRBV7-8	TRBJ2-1	CASSFGLAYNEQFF	TGTGCCAGCAGCTTTGGACTTGCCTACAATGAGCAGTTCTTC
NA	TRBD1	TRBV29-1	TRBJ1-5	CSAQGGTNQPQHF	TGCAGCGCACAGGGGGGAACCAATCAGCCCCAGCATTTT
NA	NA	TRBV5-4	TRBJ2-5	CASSPSWTRREETQYF	TGTGCCAGCAGCCCCTCATGGACACGGAGGGAAGAGACCCAGTACTTC
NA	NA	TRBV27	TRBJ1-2	CASSLNRAYGYTF	TGTGCCAGCAGTTTAAACAGGGCCTATGGCTACACCTTC
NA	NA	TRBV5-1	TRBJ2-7	CASSSSGLPNYEQYF	TGCGCCAGCAGCTCGTCGGGACTGCCAAACTACGAGCAGTACTTC
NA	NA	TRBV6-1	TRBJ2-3	CASSGQSGADTQYF	TGTGCCAGCAGTGGACAGTCGGGGGCAGATACGCAGTATTTT
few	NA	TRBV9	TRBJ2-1	CASSVGGGVTNEQFF	TGTGCCAGCAGCGTAGGAGGGGGGGTAACCAATGAGCAGTTCTTC
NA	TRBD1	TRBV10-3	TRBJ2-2	CAIKGTGGAGELFF	TGTGCCATCAAGGGGACAGGCGGCGCCGGGGAGCTGTTTTTT
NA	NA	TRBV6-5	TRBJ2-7	CASSLAFGSSYEQYF	TGTGCCAGCAGTTTGGCATTTGGAAGCTCCTACGAGCAGTACTTC
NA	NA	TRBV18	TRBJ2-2	CASSPVKGGYTGELFF	TGTGCCAGCTCACCAGTTAAAGGGGGTTACACCGGGGAGCTGTTTTTT
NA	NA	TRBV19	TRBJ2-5	CASTSGQPQETQYF	TGTGCCAGTACATCAGGACAGCCCCAAGAGACCCAGTACTTC
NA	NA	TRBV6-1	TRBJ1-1	CASKPALNTEAFF	TGTGCCAGCAAGCCGGCTTTGAACACTGAAGCTTTCTTT
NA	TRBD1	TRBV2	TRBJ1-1	CASRLGQGNTEAFF	TGTGCCAGCAGACTTGGACAGGGGAACACTGAAGCTTTCTTT
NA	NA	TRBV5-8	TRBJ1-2	CASSPPDSYGYTF	TGTGCCAGCAGCCCCCCGGACAGTTATGGCTACACCTTC
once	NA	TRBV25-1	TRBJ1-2	CASSESALYGYTF	TGTGCCAGCAGTGAATCAGCCCTATATGGCTACACCTTC
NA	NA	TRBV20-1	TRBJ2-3	CSASSDTQYF	TGCAGTGCTAGCTCCGATACGCAGTATTTT